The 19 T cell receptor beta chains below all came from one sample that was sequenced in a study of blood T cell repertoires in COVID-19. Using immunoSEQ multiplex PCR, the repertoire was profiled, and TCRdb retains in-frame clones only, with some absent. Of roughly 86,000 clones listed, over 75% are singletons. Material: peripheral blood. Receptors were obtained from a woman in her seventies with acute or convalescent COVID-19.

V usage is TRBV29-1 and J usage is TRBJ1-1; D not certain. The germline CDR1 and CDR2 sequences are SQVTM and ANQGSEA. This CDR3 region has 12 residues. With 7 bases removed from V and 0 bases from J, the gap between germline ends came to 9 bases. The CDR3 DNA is TGCAGCGCCCTCGTCCTGAACACTGAAGCTTTCTTT. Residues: CSALVLNTEAFF.

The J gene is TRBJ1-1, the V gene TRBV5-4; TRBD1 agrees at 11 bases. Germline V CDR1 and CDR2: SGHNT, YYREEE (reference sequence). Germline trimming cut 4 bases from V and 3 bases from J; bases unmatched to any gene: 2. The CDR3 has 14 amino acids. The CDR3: CASSKGQGDTEAFF. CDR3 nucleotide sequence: TGTGCCAGCAGCAAGGGACAGGGGGACACTGAAGCTTTCTTT.

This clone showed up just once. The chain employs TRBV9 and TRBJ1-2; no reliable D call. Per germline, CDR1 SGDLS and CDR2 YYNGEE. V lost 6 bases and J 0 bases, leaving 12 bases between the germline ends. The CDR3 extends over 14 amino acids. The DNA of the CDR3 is TGTGCCAGCACTCGAGACAACGCTAACTATGGCTACACCTTC. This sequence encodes CASTRDNANYGYTF.

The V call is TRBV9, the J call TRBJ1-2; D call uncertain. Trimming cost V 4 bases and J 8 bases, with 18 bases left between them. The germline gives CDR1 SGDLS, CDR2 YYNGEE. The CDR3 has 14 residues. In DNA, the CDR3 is TGTGCCAGCAGCAAGACGACTGTCAGTGGGGGCTACACCTTC. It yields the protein CASSKTTVSGGYTF.

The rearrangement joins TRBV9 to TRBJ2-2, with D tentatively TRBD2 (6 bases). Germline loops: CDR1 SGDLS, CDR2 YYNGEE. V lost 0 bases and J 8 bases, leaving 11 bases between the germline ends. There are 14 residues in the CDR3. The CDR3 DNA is TGTGCCAGCAGCGTAGAGGCTAGCGCTGGGGAGCTGTTTTTT. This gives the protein CASSVEASAGELFF.

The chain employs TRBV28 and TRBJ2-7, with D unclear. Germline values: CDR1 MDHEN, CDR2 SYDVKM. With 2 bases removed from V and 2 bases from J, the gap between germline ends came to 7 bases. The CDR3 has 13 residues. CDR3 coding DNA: TGTGCCAGCAGTTTACAGGAACCCTACGAGCAGTACTTC. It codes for CASSLQEPYEQYF.

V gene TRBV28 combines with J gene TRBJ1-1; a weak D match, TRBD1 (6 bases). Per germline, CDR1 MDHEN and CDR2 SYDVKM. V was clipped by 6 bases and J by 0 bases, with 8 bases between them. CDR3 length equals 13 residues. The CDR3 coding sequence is TGTGCCAGCAGAACAGGGATGAACACTGAAGCTTTCTTT. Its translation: CASRTGMNTEAFF.

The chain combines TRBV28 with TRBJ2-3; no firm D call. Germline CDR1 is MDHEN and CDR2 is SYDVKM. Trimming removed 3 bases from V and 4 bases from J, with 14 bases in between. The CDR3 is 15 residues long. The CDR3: CASSFPRFGSDTQYF. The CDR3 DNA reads TGTGCCAGCAGTTTCCCTCGGTTCGGGTCAGATACGCAGTATTTT.

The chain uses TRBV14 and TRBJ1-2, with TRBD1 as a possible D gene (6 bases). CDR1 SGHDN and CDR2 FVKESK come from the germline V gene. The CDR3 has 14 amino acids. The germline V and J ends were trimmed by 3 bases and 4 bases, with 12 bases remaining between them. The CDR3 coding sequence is TGTGCCAGCAGCCACGATACAGGGTCCTATGGCTACACCTTC. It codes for CASSHDTGSYGYTF. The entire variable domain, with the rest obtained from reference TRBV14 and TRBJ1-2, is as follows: EAGVTQFPSHSVIEKGQTVTLRCDPISGHDNLYWYRRVMGKEIKFLLHFVKESKQDESGMPNNRFLAERTGGTYSTLKVQPAELEDSGVYFCASSHDTGSYGYTFGSGTRLTVV.

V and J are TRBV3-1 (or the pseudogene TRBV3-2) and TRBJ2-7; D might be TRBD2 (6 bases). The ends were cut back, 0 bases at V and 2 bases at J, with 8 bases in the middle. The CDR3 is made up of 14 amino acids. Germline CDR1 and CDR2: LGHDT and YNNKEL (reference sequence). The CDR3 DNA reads TGTGCCAGCAGCCAAGATGGAGGGACCTACGAGCAGTACTTC. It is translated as CASSQDGGTYEQYF.

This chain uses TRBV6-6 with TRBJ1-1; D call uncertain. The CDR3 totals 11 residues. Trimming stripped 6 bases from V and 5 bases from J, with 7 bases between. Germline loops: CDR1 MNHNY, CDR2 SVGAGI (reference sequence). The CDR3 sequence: CASRTKTEAFF. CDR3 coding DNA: TGTGCCAGCAGGACAAAAACTGAAGCTTTCTTT.

The CDR3 sequence is CASSRGVVEETQYF. DNA for the CDR3: TGTGCCAGCAGCCGGGGAGTCGTAGAAGAGACCCAGTACTTC. The chain recombines TRBV14 with TRBJ2-5; maybe TRBD2 (5 bases). Germline CDR1 reads SGHDN; CDR2 reads FVKESK. The CDR3 totals 14 residues. Trimming took 4 bases from V and 3 from J, leaving 12 bases between them.

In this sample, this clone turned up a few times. The CDR3 here is CASSIARPGQSNEQFF. The CDR3 bases are TGTGCCAGTAGTATAGCGAGACCGGGACAGAGCAATGAGCAGTTCTTC. This rearrangement joins TRBV19 to TRBJ2-1, with TRBD1 matching over 7 bases. CDR3 length: 16 residues. Unmatched junction bases numbered 9, after V lost 1 base and J lost 6 bases. Germline-derived CDR1 and CDR2 are LNHDA and SQIVND (reference sequence).

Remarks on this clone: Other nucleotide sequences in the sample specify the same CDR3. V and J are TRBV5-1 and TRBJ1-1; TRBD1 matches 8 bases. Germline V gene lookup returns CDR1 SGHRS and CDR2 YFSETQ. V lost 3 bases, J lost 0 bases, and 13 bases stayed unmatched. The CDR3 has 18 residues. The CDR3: CASSWGQGARRMNTEAFF. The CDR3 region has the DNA TGCGCCAGCAGCTGGGGGCAGGGGGCGCGTAGGATGAACACTGAAGCTTTCTTT.

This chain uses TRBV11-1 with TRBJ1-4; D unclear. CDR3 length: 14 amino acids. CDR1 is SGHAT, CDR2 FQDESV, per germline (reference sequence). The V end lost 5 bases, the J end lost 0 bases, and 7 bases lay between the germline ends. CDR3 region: CASSQTSTNEKLFF. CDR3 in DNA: TGTGCCAGCAGCCAGACATCAACTAATGAAAAACTGTTTTTT.

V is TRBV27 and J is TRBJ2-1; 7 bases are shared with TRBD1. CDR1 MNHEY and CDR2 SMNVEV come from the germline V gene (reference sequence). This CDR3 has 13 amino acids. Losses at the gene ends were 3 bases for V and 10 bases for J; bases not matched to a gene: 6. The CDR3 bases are TGTGCCAGCAGTTTGGACAGAGGGGGCGAGCAGTTCTTC. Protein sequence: CASSLDRGGEQFF.

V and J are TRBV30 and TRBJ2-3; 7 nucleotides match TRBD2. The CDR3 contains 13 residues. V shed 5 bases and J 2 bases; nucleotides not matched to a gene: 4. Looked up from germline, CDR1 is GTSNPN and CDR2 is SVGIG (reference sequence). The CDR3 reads CAWERGTTDTQYF. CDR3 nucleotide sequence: TGTGCCTGGGAGCGGGGTACCACAGATACGCAGTATTTT.

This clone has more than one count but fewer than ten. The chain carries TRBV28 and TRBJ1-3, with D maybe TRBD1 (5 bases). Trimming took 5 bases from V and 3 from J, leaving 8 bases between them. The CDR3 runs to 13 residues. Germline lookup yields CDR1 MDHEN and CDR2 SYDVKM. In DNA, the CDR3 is TGTGCCAGCAGTAGGGGTAGTGGAAACACCATATATTTT. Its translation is CASSRGSGNTIYF.

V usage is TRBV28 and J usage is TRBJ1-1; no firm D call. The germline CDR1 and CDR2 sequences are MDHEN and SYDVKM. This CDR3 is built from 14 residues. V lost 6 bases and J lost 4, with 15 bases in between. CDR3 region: CASRPGEMSTEAFF. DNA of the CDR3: TGTGCCAGCAGACCCGGGGAAATGAGCACTGAAGCTTTCTTT.